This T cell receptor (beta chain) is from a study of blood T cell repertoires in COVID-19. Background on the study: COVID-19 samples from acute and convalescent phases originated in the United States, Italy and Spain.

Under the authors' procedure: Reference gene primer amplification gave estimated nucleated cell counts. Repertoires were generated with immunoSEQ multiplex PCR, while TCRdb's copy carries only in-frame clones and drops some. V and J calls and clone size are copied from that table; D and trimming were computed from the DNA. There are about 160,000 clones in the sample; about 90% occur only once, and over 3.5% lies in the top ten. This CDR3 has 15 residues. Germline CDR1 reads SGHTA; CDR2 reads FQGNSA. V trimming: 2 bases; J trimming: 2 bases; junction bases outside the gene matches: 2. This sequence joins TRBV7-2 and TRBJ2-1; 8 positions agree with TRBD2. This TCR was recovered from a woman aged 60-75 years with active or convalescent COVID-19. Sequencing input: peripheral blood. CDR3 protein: CASSLNGGAYNEQFF. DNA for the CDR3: TGTGCCAGCAGCTTAAACGGGGGGGCCTACAATGAGCAGTTCTTC.